This T cell receptor (beta chain) was recovered during a study of Tregs in tolerant kidney transplant recipients. This CDR3 is built from 14 residues. V lost 3 bases, J lost 0 bases, and 6 bases lay in between. CDR1 is SGDLS and CDR2 is YYNGEE in the germline V gene. This clone came up once. Its antigen is not known. Clones were read by immunoSEQ multiplex PCR, and TCRdb kept only the in-frame ones, dropping some. Among 50,000 to 75,000 clones, approximately 85% were seen once, and the ten largest hold under 2.5%. Study observations and caveats: Antigen-driven expansion was suggested because donor-specific Tregs expanded more than all Tregs in tolerant patients.

The receptor comes from a human donor who received a combined kidney and bone marrow transplant. This specimen was Tregs from blood, taken before the transplant. This rearrangement joins TRBV9 to TRBJ1-4; D gene unclear. The CDR3 coding sequence is TGTGCCAGCAGCGAGGGTGCAACTAATGAAAAACTGTTTTTT. This gives the protein CASSEGATNEKLFF.